This T cell receptor beta chain was retrieved from a study of blood T cell repertoires in COVID-19. Germline assignment: CDR1 MDHEN and CDR2 SYDVKM. The V and J ends lost 7 bases and 7 bases, in that order; junction bases with no gene match: 3. CDR3 length: 13 residues. The protocol was immunoSEQ multiplex PCR, while the TCRdb copy is restricted to in-frame clones and leaves out a portion. Of 310,000 or so clones detected, around 86% appear once; the ten largest clones hold 1%. The sequence was obtained from a man aged 50-59 years with active or convalescent COVID-19. The material sequenced was peripheral blood. The genes are TRBV28 and TRBJ2-2; 10 bases match TRBD2. The CDR3 spells CASILAGGGELFF. The CDR3 nucleotides read TGTGCCAGCATATTAGCGGGGGGCGGGGAGCTGTTTTTT.